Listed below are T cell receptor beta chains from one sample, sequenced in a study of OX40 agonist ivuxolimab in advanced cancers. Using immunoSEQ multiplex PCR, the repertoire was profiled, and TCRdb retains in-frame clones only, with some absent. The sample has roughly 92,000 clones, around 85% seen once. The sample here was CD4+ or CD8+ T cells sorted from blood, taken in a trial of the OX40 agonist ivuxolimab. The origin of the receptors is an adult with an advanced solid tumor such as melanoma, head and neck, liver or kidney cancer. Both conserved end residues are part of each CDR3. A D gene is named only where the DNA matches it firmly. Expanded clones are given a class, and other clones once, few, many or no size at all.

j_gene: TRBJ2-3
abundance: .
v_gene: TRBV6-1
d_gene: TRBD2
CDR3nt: TGTGCCATTCGAGCGGGGGGACCAACAGATACGCAGTATTTT
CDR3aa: CAIRAGGPTDTQYF

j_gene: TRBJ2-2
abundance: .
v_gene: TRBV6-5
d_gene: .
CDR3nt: TGTGCCAGCAGTTATGTCCTTGGAGGGGGGGCCGGGGAGCTGTTTTTT
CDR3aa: CASSYVLGGGAGELFF

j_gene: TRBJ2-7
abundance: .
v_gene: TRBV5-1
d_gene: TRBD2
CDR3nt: TGCGCCAGCAGCTTGAGCTGGATAGCGGGGGGGACCTACGAGCAGTACTTC
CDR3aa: CASSLSWIAGGTYEQYF

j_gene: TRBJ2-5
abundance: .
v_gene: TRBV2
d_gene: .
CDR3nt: TGTGCCAGCGTGCCCGACAGGACTGGAGAGACCCAGTACTTC
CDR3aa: CASVPDRTGETQYF

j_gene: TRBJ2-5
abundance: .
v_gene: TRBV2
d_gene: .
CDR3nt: TGTGCCAGCAGGACGGAGACCCAGTACTTC
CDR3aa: CASRTETQYF

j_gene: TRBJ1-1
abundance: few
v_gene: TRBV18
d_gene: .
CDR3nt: TGTGCCAGCTCACCTCTCCGGACAGAGGGGACTGAAGCTTTCTTT
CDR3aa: CASSPLRTEGTEAFF

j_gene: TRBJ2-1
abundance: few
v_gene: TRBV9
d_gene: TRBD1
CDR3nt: TGTGCCAGCAGCGTCCGGACAGGGAGTGCCCTGGTTGAGCAGTTCTTC
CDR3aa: CASSVRTGSALVEQFF

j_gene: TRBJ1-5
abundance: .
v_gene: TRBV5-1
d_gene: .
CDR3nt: TGCGCCAGCAGCTTGGAAGCAGGGGGCAATCAGCCCCAGCATTTT
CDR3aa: CASSLEAGGNQPQHF

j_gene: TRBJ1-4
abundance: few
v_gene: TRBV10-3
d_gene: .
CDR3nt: TGTGCCATCAGTGCGGGGGCCCCGGGATCCATTGAAAAACTGTTTTTT
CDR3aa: CAISAGAPGSIEKLFF

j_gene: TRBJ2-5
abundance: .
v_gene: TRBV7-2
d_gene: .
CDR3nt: TGTGCCAGCAGCAAGAGACAGGTGGAAGAGACCCAGTACTTC
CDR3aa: CASSKRQVEETQYF

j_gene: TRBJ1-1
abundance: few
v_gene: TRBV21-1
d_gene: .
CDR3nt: TGTGCCAGCAGCCCAGGTGCGGAGGGTGAAGCTTTCTTT
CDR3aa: CASSPGAEGEAFF

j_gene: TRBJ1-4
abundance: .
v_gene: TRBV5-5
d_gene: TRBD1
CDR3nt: TGTGCCAGCAGGCGCACAGGGGCGGCAAGTGAAAAACTGTTTTTT
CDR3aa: CASRRTGAASEKLFF

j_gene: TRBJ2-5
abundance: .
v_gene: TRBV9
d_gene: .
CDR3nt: TGTGCCAGCAGCGTCGGAGGGGACGAGACCCAGTACTTC
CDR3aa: CASSVGGDETQYF

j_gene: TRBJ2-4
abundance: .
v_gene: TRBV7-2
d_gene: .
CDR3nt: TGTGCCAGCGGACTACGACGGGTGAACATTCAGTACTTC
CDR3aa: CASGLRRVNIQYF

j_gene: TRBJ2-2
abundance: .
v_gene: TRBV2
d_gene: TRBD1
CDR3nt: TGTGCCAGCAGCGTAGACAGGGGGTATACCGGGGAGCTGTTTTTT
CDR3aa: CASSVDRGYTGELFF

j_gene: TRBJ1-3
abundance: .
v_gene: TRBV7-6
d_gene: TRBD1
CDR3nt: TGTGCCAGCAGCCCTTCGACAGGGGGATTTGGAAACACCATATATTTT
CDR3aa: CASSPSTGGFGNTIYF

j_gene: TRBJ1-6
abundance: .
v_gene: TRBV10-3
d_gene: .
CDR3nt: TGTGCCACCCATCGAGGCGGTTCACCCCTCCACTTT
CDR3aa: CATHRGGSPLHF

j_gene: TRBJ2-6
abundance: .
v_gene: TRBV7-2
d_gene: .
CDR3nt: TGTGCCAGCAGGACACATTTGCGGGGGGCCAACGTCCTGACTTTC
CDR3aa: CASRTHLRGANVLTF

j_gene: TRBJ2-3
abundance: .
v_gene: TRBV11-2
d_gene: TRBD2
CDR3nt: TGTGCCAGCAGCTTAGAAGGGACTAGCTCAGATACGCAGTATTTT
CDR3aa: CASSLEGTSSDTQYF

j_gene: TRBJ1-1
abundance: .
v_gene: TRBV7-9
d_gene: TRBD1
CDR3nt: TGTGCCAGCAGCTCGACCAGACAGGGGAACACTGAAGCTTTCTTT
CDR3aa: CASSSTRQGNTEAFF

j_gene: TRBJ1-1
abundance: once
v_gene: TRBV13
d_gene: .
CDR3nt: TGTGCCAGCCTGGGTTGGGGGGGCATGAACACTGAAGCTTTCTTT
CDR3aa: CASLGWGGMNTEAFF

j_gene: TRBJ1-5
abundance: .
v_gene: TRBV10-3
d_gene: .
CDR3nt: TGTGCCATCAGACTCCGGGATCCTAATCAGCCCCAGCATTTT
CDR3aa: CAIRLRDPNQPQHF

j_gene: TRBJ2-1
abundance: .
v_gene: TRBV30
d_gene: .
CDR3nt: TGTGCCTGGAGATCCCGGAGGGGGCCCAGCTCCTACAATGAGCAGTTCTTC
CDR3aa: CAWRSRRGPSSYNEQFF

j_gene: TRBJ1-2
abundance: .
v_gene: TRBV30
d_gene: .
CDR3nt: TGTGCCTGGGGGAGAAGGGACAACTATGGCTACACCTTC
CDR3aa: CAWGRRDNYGYTF

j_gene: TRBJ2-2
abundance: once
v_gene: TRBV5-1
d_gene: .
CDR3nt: TGCGCCAGCAGCTTGTCCAGGGGAGATACCGGGGAGCTGTTTTTT
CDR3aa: CASSLSRGDTGELFF

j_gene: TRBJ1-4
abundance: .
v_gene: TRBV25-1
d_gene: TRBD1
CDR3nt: TGTGCCAGCAGTATAGACAGGGGCAATGAAAAACTGTTTTTT
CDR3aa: CASSIDRGNEKLFF

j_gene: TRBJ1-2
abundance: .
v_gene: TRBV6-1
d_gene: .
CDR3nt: TGTGCCAGCAGTGAAGTAGGAGGGTTGTATGGCTACACCTTC
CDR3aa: CASSEVGGLYGYTF

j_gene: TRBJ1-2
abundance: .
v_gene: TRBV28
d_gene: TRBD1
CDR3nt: TGTGCCAGCAGTTTAGGGACAGGGGGGAACTATGGCTACACCTTC
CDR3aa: CASSLGTGGNYGYTF

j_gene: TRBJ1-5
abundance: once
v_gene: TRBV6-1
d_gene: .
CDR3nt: TGTGCCACCCGTGGACCCAGGAAAAGCAATCAGCCCCAGCATTTT
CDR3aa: CATRGPRKSNQPQHF

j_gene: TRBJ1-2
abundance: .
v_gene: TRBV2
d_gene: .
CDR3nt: TGTGCCAGCAGTTTTCAAGGGGGTGGATTTGGCTACACCTTC
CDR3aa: CASSFQGGGFGYTF